One sample yielded the 8 T cell receptor beta chains listed below, sequenced in a study of early T cells in non-severe SARS-CoV-2 infection. TCRdb independently ran MiXCR on the 5' RACE reads; one entry per CDR3 protein. The sample has around 66,000 distinct CDR3 sequences, approximately 13% seen once. Sequencing was done on a sample of whole blood. Source of these receptors: an adult who was a healthcare worker with PCR-confirmed SARS-CoV-2 infection or an uninfected control (not recorded which).

V and J are TRBV9 and TRBJ2-7; 9 positions match TRBD2. Germline CDR1 and CDR2: SGDLS and YYNGEE. The V segment lost 2 bases and the J segment 2 bases; nucleotides outside the gene matches: 11. The CDR3 consists of 17 residues. CDR3 loop: CASSVGLAIYTPYEQYF. CDR3 sequence (DNA): TGTGCCAGCAGCGTCGGACTAGCGATATACACTCCCTACGAGCAGTACTTC.

This clonotype appeared a few times. J is TRBJ1-2 and V is TRBV12-3 or TRBV12-4; D is unresolved. Trimming stripped 7 bases from V and 8 bases from J, with 11 bases between. The CDR3 is 11 residues long. The CDR3 sequence: CASTWGSGYTF. The CDR3 bases are TGTGCCAGCACCTGGGGTTCCGGCTACACCTTC.

The V gene is TRBV7-2, the J gene TRBJ2-5, with TRBD1 matching 9 bases. V was pared by 5 bases and J by 5 bases, with 12 bases of the junction left unmatched. This CDR3 region has 16 residues. Germline values: CDR1 SGHTA, CDR2 FQGNSA. CDR3 amino acids: CASSLGPGQGYETQYF. The CDR3 DNA follows: TGTGCCAGCAGCCTGGGTCCGGGACAGGGATATGAGACCCAGTACTTC. Together with reference TRBV7-2 and TRBJ2-5, the CDR3 gives the full variable domain: GAGVSQSPSNKVTEKGKDVELRCDPISGHTALYWYRQSLGQGLEFLIYFQGNSAPDKSGLPSDRFSAERTGGSVSTLTIQRTQQEDSAVYLCASSLGPGQGYETQYFGPGTRLLVL.

In this sample, this clonotype turned up many times. The chain has TRBV5-1 and TRBJ2-3, with 10 positions matching TRBD2. Per the germline V gene, CDR1 is SGHRS and CDR2 is YFSETQ. CDR3 length equals 18 residues. V was pared by 0 bases and J by 4 bases, with 11 bases of the junction left unmatched. As DNA, the CDR3 is TGCGCCAGCAGCTTGGTGGCTAGCGGGAGAGGTTGGCCAGATACGCAGTATTTT. Its protein product is CASSLVASGRGWPDTQYF.

A few counts support this clonotype. This rearrangement joins TRBV7-9 to TRBJ2-1, with D uncertain. V was trimmed by 4 bases and J by 8 bases, leaving 15 bases between them. Germline V lookup: CDR1 SEHNR, CDR2 FQNEAQ (reference sequence). The CDR3 covers 14 residues. The CDR3 is CASSSIRAAHEQFF. DNA of the CDR3: TGTGCCAGCAGCTCCATCCGGGCGGCCCATGAGCAGTTCTTC.

The table lists this clonotype with a few counts. The chain employs TRBV28 and TRBJ1-1, with 7 bases lining up with TRBD1. Germline V CDR1 and CDR2: MDHEN, SYDVKM. This CDR3 spans 14 amino acids. J was trimmed by 11 bases and V by 5 bases; bases with no gene match: 14. The CDR3 DNA is TGTGCCAGCAGTCCCGGGGGGGGACAGAGGTCCGCTTTCTTT. Its protein product is CASSPGGGQRSAFF.

The chain carries TRBV6-1 and TRBJ1-2; D unclear. Germline CDR1 is MNHNS and CDR2 is SASEGT. The CDR3 has 14 amino acids. V was trimmed by 1 base and J by 2 bases, leaving 8 bases between them. The CDR3 nucleotides are TGTGCCAGCAGTGAAGGTCCAAGAAACTATGGCTACACCTTC. Its translation: CASSEGPRNYGYTF.

This clonotype was picked up many times. The rearrangement joins TRBV20-1 to TRBJ2-5; D not resolved. In germline, CDR1 is DFQATT, CDR2 SNEGSKA (reference sequence). V was clipped by 6 bases and J by 2 bases, with 16 bases between them. This CDR3 region has 14 residues. This chain's CDR3 is CSATWLVGQETQYF. DNA of the CDR3: TGCAGTGCCACCTGGCTAGTGGGGCAAGAGACCCAGTACTTC.